This TCR beta chain was found in a study of shared clonotypes between healthy human individuals. This clone has a handful of counts. CDR1 is SQVTM, CDR2 ANQGSEA, per germline. There are 12 residues in the CDR3. Trimming took off 4 bases at V and 2 bases at J, with 8 bases between the two ends. The table came from immunoSEQ multiplex PCR; TCRdb's copy has only in-frame clones and leaves some out. In the table there are over a million clones, about four fifths of which are singletons. This rearrangement joins TRBV29-1 to TRBJ1-1, with no clear D. Sample: memory CD4+ T cells from PBMCs. Subset reported: CD45RA-negative fraction. The clonotype was recovered from a man aged 18 to 30 in good health. Some clones in this sample may be carry-over from other donors' samples. The CDR3 here is CSVVQANTEAFF. Here the CDR3 DNA reads TGCAGCGTTGTGCAGGCTAACACTGAAGCTTTCTTT.